The clone carrying this T cell receptor (beta chain) was observed at least ten times. Its antigen remains unknown. V lost 0 bases, J lost 0 bases, and 7 bases lay in between. The CDR3 contains 15 residues. CDR1 SGHRS and CDR2 YFSETQ come from the germline V gene. This specimen comes from a study of T-cell reconstitution after alpha-beta-depleted transplantation in children. Broader study findings: About two months after transplant, alpha-beta T cells reportedly came from several hundred expanded graft clones. The authors attributed T-cell counts and diversity one year after transplant mostly to newly produced T cells. Day-60 TCRbeta diversity that was high in some patients was derived from surviving recipient T cells and thymic progenitors.

The TCRbeta library was prepared with unique molecular identifiers. A single record per CDR3 protein comes from TCRdb applying MiXCR to the PCR reads. The sample contains roughly 200,000 distinct CDR3 sequences, roughly a tenth of which appear only once. This chain connects TRBV5-1 to TRBJ2-1, with D perhaps TRBD1 (5 bases). This receptor was obtained from a child under two years old with acute myeloid leukemia, due to receive a stem cell transplant. The sample in question was PBMCs, obtained before TCRalphabeta/CD19-depleted stem cell transplant. The CDR3 protein is CASSLATASYNEQFF. The CDR3 DNA reads TGCGCCAGCAGCTTGGCGACAGCCTCCTACAATGAGCAGTTCTTC.